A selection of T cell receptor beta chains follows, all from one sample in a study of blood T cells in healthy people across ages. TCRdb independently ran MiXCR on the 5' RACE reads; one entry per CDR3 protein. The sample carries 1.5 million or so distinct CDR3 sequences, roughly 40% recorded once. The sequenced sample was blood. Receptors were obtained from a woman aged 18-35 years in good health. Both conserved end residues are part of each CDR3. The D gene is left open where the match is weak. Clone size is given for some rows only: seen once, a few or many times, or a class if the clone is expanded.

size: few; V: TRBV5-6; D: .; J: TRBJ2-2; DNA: TGTGCCAGTCAGATTGGGCCGAACACCGGGGAGCTGTTTTTT; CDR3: CASQIGPNTGELFF
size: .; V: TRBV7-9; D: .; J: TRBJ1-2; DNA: TGTGCCAGCAGCCCGCCCGGAGTGGGGGTATCAGCTGGCTACACCTTC; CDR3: CASSPPGVGVSAGYTF
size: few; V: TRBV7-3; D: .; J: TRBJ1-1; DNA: TGTGCCAGCAGCTTAACGTGGGCAGCGAACACTGAAGCTTTCTTT; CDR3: CASSLTWAANTEAFF
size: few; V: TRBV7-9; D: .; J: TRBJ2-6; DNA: TGTGCCAGCAGCTCCCCGGCCAACGTCCTGACTTTC; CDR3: CASSSPANVLTF
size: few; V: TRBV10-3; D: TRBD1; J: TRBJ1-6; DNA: TGTGCCATCAGGAGTGTCCAGGGGGATAATTCACCCCTCCACTTT; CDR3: CAIRSVQGDNSPLHF
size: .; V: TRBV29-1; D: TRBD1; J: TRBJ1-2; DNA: TGCAGCGTTGAACGGGACAGGGCATATGGCTACACCTTC; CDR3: CSVERDRAYGYTF
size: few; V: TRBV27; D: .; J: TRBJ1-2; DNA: TGTGCCAGCAGTTTGAAAGGGGGAGGCTACACCTTC; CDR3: CASSLKGGGYTF
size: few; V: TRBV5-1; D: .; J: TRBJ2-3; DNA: TGCGCCAGCAGCTTGAGCGGGTGGGGGCAGTATTTT; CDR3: CASSLSGWGQYF
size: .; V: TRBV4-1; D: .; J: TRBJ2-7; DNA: TGCGCCAGCAGCGTTTTAATGACAGGCTCCTCCAGAGCCTGCGAGCAGTACTTC; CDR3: CASSVLMTGSSRACEQYF
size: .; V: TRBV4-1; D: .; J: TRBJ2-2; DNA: TGCGCCAGCAGCCAAGGAAGACACCTCAGAGCAAACGCCGGGGAGCTGTTTTTT; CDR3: CASSQGRHLRANAGELFF
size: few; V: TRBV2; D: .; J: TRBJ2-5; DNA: TGTGCCATCCTTATTTGGCGCGAGGAAGAGACCCAGTACTTC; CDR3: CAILIWREEETQYF
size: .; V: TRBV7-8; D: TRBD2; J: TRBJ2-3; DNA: TGTGCCAGCAGCGCAAATAGCGGGATGGCGCAGTATTTT; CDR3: CASSANSGMAQYF
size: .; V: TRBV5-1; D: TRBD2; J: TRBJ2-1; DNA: TGCGCCAGCAGCTACCTTAGCGGGGGGGCTGGCAATGAGCAGTTCTTC; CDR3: CASSYLSGGAGNEQFF
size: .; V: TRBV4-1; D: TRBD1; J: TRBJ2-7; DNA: TGCGCCAGCAGTCCCGCGGGACAGGGGGCCGACGAGCAGTACTTC; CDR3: CASSPAGQGADEQYF
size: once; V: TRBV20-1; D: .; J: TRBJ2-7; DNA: TGCAGTGCTAGAGGCCCAACCCTTTCCTACAATGAGCAGTACTTC; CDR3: CSARGPTLSYNEQYF
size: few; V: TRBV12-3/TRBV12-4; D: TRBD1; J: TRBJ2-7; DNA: TGTGCCAGCAGCATTCCGGGACAGGGCTTCTACGAGCAGTACTTC; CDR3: CASSIPGQGFYEQYF
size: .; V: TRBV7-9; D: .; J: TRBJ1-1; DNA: TGTGCCAGCAGATCCGACCGGGCGAACACTGAAGCTTTCTTT; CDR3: CASRSDRANTEAFF
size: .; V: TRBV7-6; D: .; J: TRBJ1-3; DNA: TGTGCCAGCAGCGACCAAATCTCTGGAAACACCATATATTTT; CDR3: CASSDQISGNTIYF
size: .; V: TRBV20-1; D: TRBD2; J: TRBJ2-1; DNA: TGCAGTGCTGCCCTTGGGGGGGACTACAATGAGCAGTTCTTC; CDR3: CSAALGGDYNEQFF
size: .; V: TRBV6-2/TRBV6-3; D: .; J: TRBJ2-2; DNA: TGTGCCAGCACCCACGGAGGGGAGCTGTTTTTT; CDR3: CASTHGGELFF
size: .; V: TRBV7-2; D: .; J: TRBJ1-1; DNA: TGTGCCAGCAGCTTAGGAACTTTCATGAACACTGAAGCTTTCTTT; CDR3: CASSLGTFMNTEAFF
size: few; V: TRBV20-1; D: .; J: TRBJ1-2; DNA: TGCAGTGCGAAAAAGGTCATCACACAGGATCCGGGCTACACCTTC; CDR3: CSAKKVITQDPGYTF
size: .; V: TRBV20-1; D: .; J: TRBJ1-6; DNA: TGCAGTGCTAGAGATCCCGTTCGTGGAATGAATAATTCACCCCTCCACTTT; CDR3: CSARDPVRGMNNSPLHF
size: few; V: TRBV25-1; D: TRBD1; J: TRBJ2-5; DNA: TGTGCCAGCAGACCCGCAGGGACAGGGTTTATGGAGACCCAGTACTTC; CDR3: CASRPAGTGFMETQYF